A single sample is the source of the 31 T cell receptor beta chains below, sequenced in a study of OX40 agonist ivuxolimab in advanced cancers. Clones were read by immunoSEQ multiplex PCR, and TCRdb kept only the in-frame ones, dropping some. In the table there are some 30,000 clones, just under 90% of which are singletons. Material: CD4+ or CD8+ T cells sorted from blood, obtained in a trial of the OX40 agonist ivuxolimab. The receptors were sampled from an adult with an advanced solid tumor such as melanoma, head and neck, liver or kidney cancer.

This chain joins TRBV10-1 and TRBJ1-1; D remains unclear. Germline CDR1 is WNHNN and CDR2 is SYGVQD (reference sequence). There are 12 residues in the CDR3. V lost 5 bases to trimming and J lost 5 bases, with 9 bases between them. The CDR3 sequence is CASSPSGTEAFF. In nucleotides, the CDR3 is TGCGCCAGCAGTCCTTCGGGGACTGAAGCTTTCTTT.

CDR3 in amino acids: CASSLVSGVSHEQYF. The CDR3 nucleotides read TGCGCCAGCAGCTTGGTCTCAGGGGTTAGCCACGAGCAGTACTTC. The rearrangement links TRBV5-1 to TRBJ2-7, with D tentatively TRBD1 (6 bases). Germline CDR1 reads SGHRS; CDR2 reads YFSETQ. The V gene lost 0 bases and the J gene lost 5 bases, with 15 bases spanning the gap. The CDR3 runs 15 residues.

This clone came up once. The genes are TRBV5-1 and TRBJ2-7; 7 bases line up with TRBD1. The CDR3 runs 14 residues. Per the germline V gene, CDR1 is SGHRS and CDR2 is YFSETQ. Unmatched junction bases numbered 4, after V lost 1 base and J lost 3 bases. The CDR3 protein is CASSLHRDSYEQYF. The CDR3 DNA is TGCGCCAGCAGCTTGCATCGGGACAGCTACGAGCAGTACTTC.

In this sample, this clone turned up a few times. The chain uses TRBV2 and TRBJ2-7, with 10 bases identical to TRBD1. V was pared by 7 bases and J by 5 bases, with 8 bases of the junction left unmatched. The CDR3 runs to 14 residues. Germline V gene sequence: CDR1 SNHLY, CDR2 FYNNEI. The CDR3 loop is CASKSGTGVDEQYF. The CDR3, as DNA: TGTGCCAGCAAATCCGGGACAGGGGTCGACGAGCAGTACTTC.

The CDR3 DNA is TGTGCCAGCAGCTTAAAGTCGGGCGAGAACCCCTACAATGAGCAGTTCTTC. Its translation: CASSLKSGENPYNEQFF. This chain joins TRBV7-6 and TRBJ2-1; D is unclear. Germline values: CDR1 SGHVS, CDR2 FNYEAQ. The CDR3 extends over 17 amino acids. Trimming took 2 bases from V and 2 from J, leaving 16 bases between them. Filled out from reference TRBV7-6 and TRBJ2-1, the complete variable domain reads GAGVSQSPRYKVTKRGQDVALRCDPISGHVSLYWYRQALGQGPEFLTYFNYEAQQDKSGLPNDRFSAERPEGSISTLTIQRTEQRDSAMYRCASSLKSGENPYNEQFFGPGTRLTVL.

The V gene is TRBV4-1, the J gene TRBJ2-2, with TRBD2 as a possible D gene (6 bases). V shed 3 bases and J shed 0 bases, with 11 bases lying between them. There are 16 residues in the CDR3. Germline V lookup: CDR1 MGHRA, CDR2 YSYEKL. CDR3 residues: CASSQLGGANTGELFF. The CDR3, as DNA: TGCGCCAGCAGCCAGTTGGGCGGGGCGAACACCGGGGAGCTGTTTTTT.

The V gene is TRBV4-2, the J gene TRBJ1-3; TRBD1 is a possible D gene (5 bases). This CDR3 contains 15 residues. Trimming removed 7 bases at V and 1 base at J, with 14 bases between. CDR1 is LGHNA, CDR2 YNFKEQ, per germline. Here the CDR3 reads CASNPEGRSGNTIYF. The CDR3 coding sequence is TGTGCCAGCAACCCAGAGGGGCGATCTGGAAACACCATATATTTT.

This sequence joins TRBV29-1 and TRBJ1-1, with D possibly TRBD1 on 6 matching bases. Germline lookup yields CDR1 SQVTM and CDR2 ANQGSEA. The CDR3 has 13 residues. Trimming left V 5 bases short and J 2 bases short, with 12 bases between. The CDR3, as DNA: TGCAGCGTTCGGACAGTCCTAAACACTGAAGCTTTCTTT. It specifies CSVRTVLNTEAFF.

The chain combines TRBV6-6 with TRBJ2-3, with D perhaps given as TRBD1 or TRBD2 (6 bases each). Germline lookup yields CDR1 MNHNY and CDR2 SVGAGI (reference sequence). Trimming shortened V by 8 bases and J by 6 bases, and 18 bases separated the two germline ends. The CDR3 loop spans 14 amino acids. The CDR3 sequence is CASLGWEGGDTQYF. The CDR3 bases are TGTGCCAGCCTGGGTTGGGAAGGGGGGGATACGCAGTATTTT.

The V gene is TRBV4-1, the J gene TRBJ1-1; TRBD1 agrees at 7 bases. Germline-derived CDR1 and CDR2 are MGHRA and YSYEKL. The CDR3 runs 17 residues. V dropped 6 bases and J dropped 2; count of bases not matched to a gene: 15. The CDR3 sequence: CASRLPAETGVNTEAFF. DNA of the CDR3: TGCGCCAGCAGGTTACCAGCAGAAACAGGGGTAAACACTGAAGCTTTCTTT.

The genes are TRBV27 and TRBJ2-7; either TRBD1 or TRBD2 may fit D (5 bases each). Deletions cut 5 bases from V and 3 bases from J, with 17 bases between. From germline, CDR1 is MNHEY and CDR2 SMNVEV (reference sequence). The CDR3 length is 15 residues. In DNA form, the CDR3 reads TGTGCCAGCAGTCCCCCCGGGACGGAGATCTACGAGCAGTACTTC. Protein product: CASSPPGTEIYEQYF.

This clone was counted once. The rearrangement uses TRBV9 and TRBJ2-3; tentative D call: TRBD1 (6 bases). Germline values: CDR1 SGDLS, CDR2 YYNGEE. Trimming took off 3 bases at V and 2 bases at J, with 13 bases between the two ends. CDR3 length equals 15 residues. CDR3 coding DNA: TGTGCCAGCAGCGCCTCGGGACACCTCACAGATACGCAGTATTTT. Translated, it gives CASSASGHLTDTQYF.

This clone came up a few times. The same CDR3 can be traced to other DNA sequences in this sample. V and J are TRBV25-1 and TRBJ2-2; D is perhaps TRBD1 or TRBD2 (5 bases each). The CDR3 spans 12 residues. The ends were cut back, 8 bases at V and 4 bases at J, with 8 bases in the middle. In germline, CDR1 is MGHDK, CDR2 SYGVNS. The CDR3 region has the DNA TGTGCCAGCGGGGACGGCACCGGGGAGCTGTTTTTT. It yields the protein CASGDGTGELFF.

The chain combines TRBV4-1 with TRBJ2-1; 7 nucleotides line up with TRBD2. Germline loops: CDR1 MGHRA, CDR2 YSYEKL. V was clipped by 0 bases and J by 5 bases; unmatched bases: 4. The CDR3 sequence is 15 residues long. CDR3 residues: CASSQDPSGHNEQFF. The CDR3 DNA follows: TGCGCCAGCAGCCAAGACCCTAGCGGCCACAATGAGCAGTTCTTC.

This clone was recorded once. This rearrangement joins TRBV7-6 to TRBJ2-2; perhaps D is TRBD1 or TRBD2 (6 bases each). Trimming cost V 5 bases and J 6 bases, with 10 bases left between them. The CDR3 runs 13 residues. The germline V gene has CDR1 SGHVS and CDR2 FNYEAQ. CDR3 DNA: TGTGCCAGCAGCGAAGGGGGGCCCGGGGAGCTGTTTTTT. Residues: CASSEGGPGELFF.

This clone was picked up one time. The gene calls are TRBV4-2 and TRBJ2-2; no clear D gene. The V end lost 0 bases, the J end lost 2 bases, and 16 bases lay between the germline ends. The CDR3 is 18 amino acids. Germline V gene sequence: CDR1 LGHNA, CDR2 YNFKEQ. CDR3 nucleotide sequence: TGTGCCAGCAGCCAAGAGGTCAGTGGCACCTCAAACACCGGGGAGCTGTTTTTT. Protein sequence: CASSQEVSGTSNTGELFF.

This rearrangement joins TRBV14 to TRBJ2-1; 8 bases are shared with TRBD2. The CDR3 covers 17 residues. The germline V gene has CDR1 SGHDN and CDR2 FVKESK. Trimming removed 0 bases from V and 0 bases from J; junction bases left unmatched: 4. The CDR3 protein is CASSQDLAGSSYNEQFF. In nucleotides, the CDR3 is TGTGCCAGCAGCCAAGACTTAGCGGGGAGCTCCTACAATGAGCAGTTCTTC. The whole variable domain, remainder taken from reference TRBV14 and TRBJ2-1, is EAGVTQFPSHSVIEKGQTVTLRCDPISGHDNLYWYRRVMGKEIKFLLHFVKESKQDESGMPNNRFLAERTGGTYSTLKVQPAELEDSGVYFCASSQDLAGSSYNEQFFGPGTRLTVL.

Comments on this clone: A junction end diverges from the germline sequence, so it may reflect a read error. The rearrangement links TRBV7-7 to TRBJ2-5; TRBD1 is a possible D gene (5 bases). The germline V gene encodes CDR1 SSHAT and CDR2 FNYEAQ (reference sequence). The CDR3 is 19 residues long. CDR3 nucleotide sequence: TGTGCTAGCACCAATCCCCCTCCTCCCAGGGATTGGTACCAAGAGACCCAGTACTTC. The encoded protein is CASTNPPPPRDWYQETQYF.

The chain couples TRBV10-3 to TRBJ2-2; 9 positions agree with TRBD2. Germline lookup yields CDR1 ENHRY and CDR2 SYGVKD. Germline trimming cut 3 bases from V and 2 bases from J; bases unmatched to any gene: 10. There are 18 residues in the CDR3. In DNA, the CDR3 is TGTGCCATCAGTGAATTAGGCGGGGGGGTCGTAAACACCGGGGAGCTGTTTTTT. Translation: CAISELGGGVVNTGELFF.

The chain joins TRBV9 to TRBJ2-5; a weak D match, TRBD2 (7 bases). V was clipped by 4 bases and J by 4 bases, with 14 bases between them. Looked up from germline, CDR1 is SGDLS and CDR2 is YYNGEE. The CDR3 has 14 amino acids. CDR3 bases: TGTGCCAGCAGCCAAAGGGGGGGACGAGAGACCCAGTACTTC. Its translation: CASSQRGGRETQYF.

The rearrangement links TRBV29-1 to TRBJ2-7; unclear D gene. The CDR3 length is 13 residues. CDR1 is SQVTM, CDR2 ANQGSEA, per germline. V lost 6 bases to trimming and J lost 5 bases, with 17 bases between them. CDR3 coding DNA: TGCAGCGTCGAATCACCCGTGGATGACGAGCAGTACTTC. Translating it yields CSVESPVDDEQYF.

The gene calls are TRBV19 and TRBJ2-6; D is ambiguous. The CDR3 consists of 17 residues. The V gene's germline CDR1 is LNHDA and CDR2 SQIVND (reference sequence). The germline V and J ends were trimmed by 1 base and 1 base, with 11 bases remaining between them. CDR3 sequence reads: CASSIVGPESGANVLTF. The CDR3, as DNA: TGTGCCAGTAGTATAGTCGGGCCGGAGTCTGGGGCCAACGTCCTGACTTTC.

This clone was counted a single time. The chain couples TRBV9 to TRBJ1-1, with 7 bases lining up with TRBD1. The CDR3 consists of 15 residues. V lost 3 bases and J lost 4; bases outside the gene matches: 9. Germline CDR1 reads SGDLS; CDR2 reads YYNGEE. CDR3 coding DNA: TGTGCCAGCAGCGGAAGACAGGGTTCGGGCACTGAAGCTTTCTTT. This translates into CASSGRQGSGTEAFF.

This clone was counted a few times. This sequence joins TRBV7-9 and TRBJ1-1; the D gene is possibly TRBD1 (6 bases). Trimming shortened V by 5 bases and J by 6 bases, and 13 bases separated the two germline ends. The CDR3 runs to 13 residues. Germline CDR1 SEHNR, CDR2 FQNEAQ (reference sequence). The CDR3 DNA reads TGTGCCAGCAGCCCGATTACAGGGTCTGAAGCTTTCTTT. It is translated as CASSPITGSEAFF.

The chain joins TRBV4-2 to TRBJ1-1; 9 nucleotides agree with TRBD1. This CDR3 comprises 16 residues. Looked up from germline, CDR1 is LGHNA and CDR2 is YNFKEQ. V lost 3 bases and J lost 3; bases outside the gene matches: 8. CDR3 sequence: CASSHIPGQGDTEAFF. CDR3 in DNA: TGTGCCAGCAGCCATATACCGGGACAGGGTGACACTGAAGCTTTCTTT.

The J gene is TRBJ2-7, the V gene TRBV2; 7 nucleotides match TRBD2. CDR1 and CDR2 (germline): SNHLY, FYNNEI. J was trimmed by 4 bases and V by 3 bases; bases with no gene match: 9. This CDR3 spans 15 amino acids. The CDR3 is CASSEGEGGIYEQYF. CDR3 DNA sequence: TGTGCCAGCAGTGAGGGGGAGGGAGGGATTTACGAGCAGTACTTC.

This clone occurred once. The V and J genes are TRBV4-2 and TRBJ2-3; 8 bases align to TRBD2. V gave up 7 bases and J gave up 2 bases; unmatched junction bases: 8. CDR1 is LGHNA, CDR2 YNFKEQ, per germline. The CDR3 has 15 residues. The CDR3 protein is CASTDAGLVTDTQYF. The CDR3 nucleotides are TGTGCCAGCACGGATGCGGGACTAGTCACAGATACGCAGTATTTT.

The CDR3 protein is CASSDRAKEANTEAFF. The CDR3 bases are TGTGCCAGCAGCGATCGGGCCAAAGAGGCGAACACTGAAGCTTTCTTT. The rearrangement links TRBV11-2 to TRBJ1-1, with D uncertain. The CDR3 length is 16 residues. Germline V gene sequence: CDR1 SGHAT, CDR2 FQNNGV. V was pared by 5 bases and J by 1 base, with 17 bases between. The full variable domain, completed using reference TRBV11-2 and TRBJ1-1, is EAGVAQSPRYKIIEKRQSVAFWCNPISGHATLYWYQQILGQGPKLLIQFQNNGVVDDSQLPKDRFSAERLKGVDSTLKIQPAKLEDSAVYLCASSDRAKEANTEAFFGQGTRLTVV.

The DNA of the CDR3 is TGCGCCAGCAGGGGACAGGCGGGACACACCATATATTTT. Amino acids: CASRGQAGHTIYF. The chain couples TRBV10-2 to TRBJ1-3; TRBD1 matches 8 bases. The CDR3 sequence is 13 residues long. The ends lost 6 bases at V and 8 bases at J; junction bases unmatched: 6. The germline V gene has CDR1 WSHSY and CDR2 SAAADI.

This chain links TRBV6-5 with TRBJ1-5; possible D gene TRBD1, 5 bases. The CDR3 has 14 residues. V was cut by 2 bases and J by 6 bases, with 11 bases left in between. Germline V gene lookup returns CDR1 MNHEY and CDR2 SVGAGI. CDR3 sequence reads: CASSYATGGQPQHF. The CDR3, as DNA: TGTGCCAGCAGTTACGCCACCGGGGGTCAGCCCCAGCATTTT.

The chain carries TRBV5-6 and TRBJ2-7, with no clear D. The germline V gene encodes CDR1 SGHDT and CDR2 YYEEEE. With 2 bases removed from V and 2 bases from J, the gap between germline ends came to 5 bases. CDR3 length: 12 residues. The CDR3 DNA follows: TGTGCCAGCAGCTTAACTACCTACGAGCAGTACTTC. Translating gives CASSLTTYEQYF.